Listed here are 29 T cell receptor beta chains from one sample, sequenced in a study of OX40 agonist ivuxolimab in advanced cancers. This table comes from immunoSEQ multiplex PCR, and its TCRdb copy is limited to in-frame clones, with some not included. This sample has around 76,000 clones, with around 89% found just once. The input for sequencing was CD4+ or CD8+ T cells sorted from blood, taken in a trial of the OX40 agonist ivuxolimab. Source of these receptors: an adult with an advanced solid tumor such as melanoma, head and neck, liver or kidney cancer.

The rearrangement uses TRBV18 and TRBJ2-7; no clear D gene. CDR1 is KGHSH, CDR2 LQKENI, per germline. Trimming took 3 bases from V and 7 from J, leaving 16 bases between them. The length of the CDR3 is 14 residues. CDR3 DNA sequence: TGTGCCAGCTCACCGGTCGATAGCCAGTCGGAGCAGTACTTC. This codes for CASSPVDSQSEQYF.

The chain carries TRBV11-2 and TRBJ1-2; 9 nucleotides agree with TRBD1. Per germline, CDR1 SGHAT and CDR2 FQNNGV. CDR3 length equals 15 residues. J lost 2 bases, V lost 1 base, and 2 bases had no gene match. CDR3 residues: CASSLVGQGNYGYTF. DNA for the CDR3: TGTGCCAGCAGCTTAGTGGGACAGGGAAACTATGGCTACACCTTC.

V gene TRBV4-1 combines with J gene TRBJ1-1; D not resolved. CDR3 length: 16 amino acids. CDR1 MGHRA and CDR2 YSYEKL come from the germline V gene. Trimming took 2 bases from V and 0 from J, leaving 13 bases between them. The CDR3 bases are TGCGCCAGCAGCCAAAAGTTTGGCAGTATGAACACTGAAGCTTTCTTT. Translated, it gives CASSQKFGSMNTEAFF.

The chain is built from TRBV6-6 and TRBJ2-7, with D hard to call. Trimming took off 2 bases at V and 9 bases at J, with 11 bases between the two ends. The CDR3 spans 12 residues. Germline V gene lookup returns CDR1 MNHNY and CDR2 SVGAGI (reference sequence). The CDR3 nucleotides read TGTGCCAGCAGTTACGGCGGCACGGCGCAGTACTTC. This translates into CASSYGGTAQYF.

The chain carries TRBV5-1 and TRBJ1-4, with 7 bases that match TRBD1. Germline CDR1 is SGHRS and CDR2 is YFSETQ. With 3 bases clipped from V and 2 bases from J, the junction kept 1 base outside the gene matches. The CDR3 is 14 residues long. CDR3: CASSYRGTNEKLFF. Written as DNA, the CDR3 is TGCGCCAGCAGCTACAGGGGCACTAATGAAAAACTGTTTTTT.

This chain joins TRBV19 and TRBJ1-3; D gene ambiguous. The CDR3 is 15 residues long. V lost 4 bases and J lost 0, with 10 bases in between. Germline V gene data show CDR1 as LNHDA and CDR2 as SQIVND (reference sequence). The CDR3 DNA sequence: TGTGCCAGTAGTACGGCGGCGAGCTCTGGAAACACCATATATTTT. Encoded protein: CASSTAASSGNTIYF.

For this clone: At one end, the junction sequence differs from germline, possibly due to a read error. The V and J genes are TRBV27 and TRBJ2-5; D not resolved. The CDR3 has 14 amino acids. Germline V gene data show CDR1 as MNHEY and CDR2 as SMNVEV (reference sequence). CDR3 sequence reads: CASSSGAGQGTQYF. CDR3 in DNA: TGTGCCAGCAGTTCAGGCGCTGGGCAAGGGACCCAGTACTTC.

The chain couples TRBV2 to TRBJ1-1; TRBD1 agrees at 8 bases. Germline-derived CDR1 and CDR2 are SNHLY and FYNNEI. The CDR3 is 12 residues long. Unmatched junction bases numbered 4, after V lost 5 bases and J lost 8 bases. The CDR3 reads CASSRTGREAFF. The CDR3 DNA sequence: TGTGCCAGCAGTCGGACAGGGCGGGAAGCTTTCTTT.

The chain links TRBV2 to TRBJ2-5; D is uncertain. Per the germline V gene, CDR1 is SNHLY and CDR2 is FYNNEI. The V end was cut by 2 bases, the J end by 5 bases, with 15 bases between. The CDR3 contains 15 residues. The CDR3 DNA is TGTGCCAGCAGTGAAAACGGTGGTATTGGGGAGACCCAGTACTTC. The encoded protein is CASSENGGIGETQYF.

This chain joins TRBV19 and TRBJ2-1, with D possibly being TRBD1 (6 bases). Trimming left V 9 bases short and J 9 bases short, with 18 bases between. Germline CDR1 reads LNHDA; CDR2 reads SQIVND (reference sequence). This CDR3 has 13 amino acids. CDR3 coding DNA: TGTGCCAGCCGACAGGTTCCAAACGGTGAGCAGTTCTTC. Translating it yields CASRQVPNGEQFF.

The CDR3 loop is CASSSGLNQPQHF. As DNA, the CDR3 is TGTGCCAGCAGTTCGGGATTAAATCAGCCCCAGCATTTT. The V and J genes are TRBV6-5 and TRBJ1-5; D ambiguous. V was shortened by 4 bases and J by 4 bases, with 8 bases between the two germline ends. Per germline, CDR1 MNHEY and CDR2 SVGAGI. The CDR3 is 13 residues long.

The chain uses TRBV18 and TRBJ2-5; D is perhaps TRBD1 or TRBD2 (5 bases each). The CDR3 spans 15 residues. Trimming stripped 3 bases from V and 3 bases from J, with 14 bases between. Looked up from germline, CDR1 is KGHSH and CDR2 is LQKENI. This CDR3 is CASSPPGPREETQYF. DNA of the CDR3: TGTGCCAGCTCACCGCCGGGACCCCGTGAAGAGACCCAGTACTTC.

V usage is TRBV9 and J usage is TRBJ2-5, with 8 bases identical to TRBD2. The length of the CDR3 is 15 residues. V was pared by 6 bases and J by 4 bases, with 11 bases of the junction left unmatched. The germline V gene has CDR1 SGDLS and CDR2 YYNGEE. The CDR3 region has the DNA TGTGCCAGCACCCTAAGGGCGGGGGGATTAGAGACCCAGTACTTC. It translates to CASTLRAGGLETQYF.

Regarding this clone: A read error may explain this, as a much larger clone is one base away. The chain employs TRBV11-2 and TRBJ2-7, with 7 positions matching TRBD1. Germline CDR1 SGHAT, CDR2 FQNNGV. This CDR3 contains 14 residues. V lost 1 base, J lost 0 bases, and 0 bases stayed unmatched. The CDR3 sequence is CASSLGTGSYEQYF. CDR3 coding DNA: TGTGCCAGCAGCTTAGGGACAGGCTCCTACGAGCAGTACTTC.

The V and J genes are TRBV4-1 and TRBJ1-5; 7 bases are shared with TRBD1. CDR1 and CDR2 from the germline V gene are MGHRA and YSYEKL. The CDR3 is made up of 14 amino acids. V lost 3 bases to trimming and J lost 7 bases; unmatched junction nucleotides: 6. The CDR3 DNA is TGCGCCAGCAGCCAGAGCAGGGGGGTACAGCCCCAGCATTTT. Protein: CASSQSRGVQPQHF.

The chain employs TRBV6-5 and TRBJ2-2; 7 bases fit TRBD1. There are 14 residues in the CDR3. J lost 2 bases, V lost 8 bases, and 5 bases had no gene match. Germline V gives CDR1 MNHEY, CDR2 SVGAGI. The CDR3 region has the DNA TGTGCCAGCCTCCGGGACAGTAACACCGGGGAGCTGTTTTTT. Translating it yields CASLRDSNTGELFF.

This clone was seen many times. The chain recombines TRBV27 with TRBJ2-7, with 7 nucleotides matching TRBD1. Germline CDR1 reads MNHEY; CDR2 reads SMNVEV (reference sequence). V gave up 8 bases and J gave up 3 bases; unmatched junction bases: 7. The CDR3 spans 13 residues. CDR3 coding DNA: TGTGCCAGCGGCAAGGGACAGAACTACGAGCAGTACTTC. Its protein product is CASGKGQNYEQYF.

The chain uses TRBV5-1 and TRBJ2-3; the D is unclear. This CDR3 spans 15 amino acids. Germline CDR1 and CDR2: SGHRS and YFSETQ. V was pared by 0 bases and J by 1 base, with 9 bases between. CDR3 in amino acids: CASSLDQPGTDTQYF. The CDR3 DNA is TGCGCCAGCAGCTTGGACCAGCCCGGCACAGATACGCAGTATTTT.

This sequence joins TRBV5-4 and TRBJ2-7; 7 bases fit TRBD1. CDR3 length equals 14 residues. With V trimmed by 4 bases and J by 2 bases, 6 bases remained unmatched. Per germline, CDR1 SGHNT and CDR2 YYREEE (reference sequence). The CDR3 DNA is TGTGCCAGCAGCCGCGGACAGGACCCCTACGAGCAGTACTTC. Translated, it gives CASSRGQDPYEQYF.

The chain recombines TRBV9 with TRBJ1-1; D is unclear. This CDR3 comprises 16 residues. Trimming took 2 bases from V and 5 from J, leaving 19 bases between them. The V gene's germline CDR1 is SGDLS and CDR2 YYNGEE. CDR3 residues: CASSVDFRALGTEAFF. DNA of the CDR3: TGTGCCAGCAGCGTTGATTTCCGGGCCTTGGGTACTGAAGCTTTCTTT. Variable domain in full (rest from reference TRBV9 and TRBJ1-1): DSGVTQTPKHLITATGQRVTLRCSPRSGDLSVYWYQQSLDQGLQFLIQYYNGEERAKGNILERFSAQQFPDLHSELNLSSLELGDSALYFCASSVDFRALGTEAFFGQGTRLTVV.

CDR3 in DNA: TGTGCCAGCTCACCAGGCCACACAACTAATGAAAAACTGTTTTTT. As protein: CASSPGHTTNEKLFF. The chain is built from TRBV18 and TRBJ1-4; D call uncertain. V gave up 2 bases and J gave up 0 bases, with 7 bases separating them. The CDR3 is 15 amino acids. CDR1 and CDR2 from the germline V gene are KGHSH and LQKENI.

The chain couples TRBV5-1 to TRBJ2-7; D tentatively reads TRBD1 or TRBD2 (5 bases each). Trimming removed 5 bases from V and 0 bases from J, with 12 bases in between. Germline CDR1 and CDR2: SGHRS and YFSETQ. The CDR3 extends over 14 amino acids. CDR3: CASRVGESSYEQYF. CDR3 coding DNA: TGCGCCAGCAGAGTGGGGGAGAGCTCCTACGAGCAGTACTTC.

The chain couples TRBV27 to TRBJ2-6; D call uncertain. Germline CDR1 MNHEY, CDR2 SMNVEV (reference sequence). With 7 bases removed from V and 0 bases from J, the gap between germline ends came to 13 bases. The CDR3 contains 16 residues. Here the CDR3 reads CASTSFLHSGANVLTF. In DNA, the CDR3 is TGTGCCAGCACTAGTTTCTTACACTCTGGGGCCAACGTCCTGACTTTC.

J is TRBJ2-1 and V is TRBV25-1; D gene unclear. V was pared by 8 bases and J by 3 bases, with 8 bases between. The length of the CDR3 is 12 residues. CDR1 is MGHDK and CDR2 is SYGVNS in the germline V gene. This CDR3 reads CASSTYYNEQFF. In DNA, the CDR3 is TGTGCCAGCTCCACCTACTACAATGAGCAGTTCTTC.

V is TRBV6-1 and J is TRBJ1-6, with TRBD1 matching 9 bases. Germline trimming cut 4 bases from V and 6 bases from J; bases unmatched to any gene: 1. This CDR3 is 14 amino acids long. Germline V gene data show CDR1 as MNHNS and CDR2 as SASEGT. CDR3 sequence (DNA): TGTGCCAGCAGTGGGGACAGGGTTAATTCACCCCTCCACTTT. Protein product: CASSGDRVNSPLHF.

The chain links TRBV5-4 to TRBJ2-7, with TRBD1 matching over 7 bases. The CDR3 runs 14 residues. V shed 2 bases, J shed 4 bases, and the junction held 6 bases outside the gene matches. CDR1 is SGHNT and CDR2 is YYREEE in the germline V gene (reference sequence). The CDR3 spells CASSFTGDTYEQYF. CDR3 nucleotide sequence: TGTGCCAGCAGCTTCACAGGGGACACGTACGAGCAGTACTTC.

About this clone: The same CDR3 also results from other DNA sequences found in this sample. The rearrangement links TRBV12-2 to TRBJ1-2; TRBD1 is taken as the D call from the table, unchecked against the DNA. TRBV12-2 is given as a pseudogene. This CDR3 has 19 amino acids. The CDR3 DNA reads TGTGCAAGCCTAAGACCCGAGGTTCTGTCGCAGGGTCGAAACTATGGCTACACCTTC. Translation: CASLRPEVLSQGRNYGYTF.

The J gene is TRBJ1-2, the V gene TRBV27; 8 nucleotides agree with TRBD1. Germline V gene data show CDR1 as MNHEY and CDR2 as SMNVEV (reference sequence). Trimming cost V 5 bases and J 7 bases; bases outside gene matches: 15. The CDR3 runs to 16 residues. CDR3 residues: CASSPDRDGWAGGYTF. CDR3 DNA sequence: TGTGCCAGCAGTCCGGACAGGGACGGTTGGGCCGGTGGCTACACCTTC.

The CDR3 loop reads CASSKDRAGNEQFF. Here the CDR3 DNA reads TGTGCCAGCAGTAAAGACAGGGCGGGCAATGAGCAGTTCTTC. The chain combines TRBV2 with TRBJ2-1; TRBD1 matches 7 bases. The V and J ends lost 5 bases and 6 bases, in that order; junction bases with no gene match: 7. CDR3 size: 14 residues. Germline CDR1 SNHLY, CDR2 FYNNEI. The full variable domain, with the rest looked up from reference TRBV2 and TRBJ2-1, is EPEVTQTPSHQVTQMGQEVILRCVPISNHLYFYWYRQILGQKVEFLVSFYNNEISEKSEIFDDQFSVERPDGSNFTLKIRSTKLEDSAMYFCASSKDRAGNEQFFGPGTRLTVL.